A selection of T cell receptor beta chains follows, all from one sample in a study of shared clonotypes between healthy human individuals. Profiled with immunoSEQ multiplex PCR; TCRdb holds only in-frame clones, not every one. The sample shows 2 million to 2.5 million clones, more than 85% of them seen only once. Sequenced sample: naive CD4+ T cells from PBMCs. These receptors were taken from a man in his late teens or twenties in good health. Some clones in this sample may be carry-over from other donors' samples. The CDR3 runs from the conserved cysteine through the conserved F or W. Fields, in order: clone size, V gene, J gene, D gene, CDR3 DNA, CDR3 protein. D genes are given only for firm matches. Rows give clone size only sometimes, using once, few, many, or a class for an expanded clone.

>NA|TRBV11-2|TRBJ2-5|NA
TGTGCCAGCAGCCCAGATTGGGTTCAGGGCGGGGAGACCCAGTACTTC
CASSPDWVQGGETQYF
>NA|TRBV27|TRBJ1-1|NA
TGTGCCAGCAGTTTAGTATTACAGGGTCAAAACACTGAAGCTTTCTTT
CASSLVLQGQNTEAFF
>NA|TRBV19|TRBJ1-5|NA
TGTGCCAGTACAGCGCCAACTGTCCATCAGCCCCAGCATTTT
CASTAPTVHQPQHF
>NA|TRBV2|TRBJ2-2|NA
TGTGCCAGCAGTGAACGGGAGAGCACCACCGGGGAGCTGTTTTTT
CASSERESTTGELFF
>NA|TRBV29-1|TRBJ2-7|NA
TGCAGCGTTGGGGCGGGCCTCTACGAGCAGTACTTC
CSVGAGLYEQYF
>NA|TRBV5-1|TRBJ1-3|NA
TGCGCCAGCAGCGATGGGGAATACGGAAACACCATATATTTT
CASSDGEYGNTIYF
>NA|TRBV18|TRBJ2-7|TRBD1
TGTGCCAGCTCGACGGACAGGGCCGGTTTAGGCGAGCAGTACTTC
CASSTDRAGLGEQYF
>once|TRBV28|TRBJ1-5|NA
TGTGCCAGCAGAGGGGCGAGACAGTACTTGTCTAGCAATCAGCCCCAGCATTTT
CASRGARQYLSSNQPQHF
>NA|TRBV19|TRBJ1-5|TRBD1
TGTGCCAGTAGTATATACAGGGGAGGTCAGCCCCAGCATTTT
CASSIYRGGQPQHF
>NA|TRBV27|TRBJ2-7|NA
TGTGCCAGCAGCTCAATGGGTAGCGGATATTCCTACGAGCAGTACTTC
CASSSMGSGYSYEQYF
>NA|TRBV7-2|TRBJ2-5|NA
TGTGCCAGCAGCCCTGCGCGGGAAGAGACCCAGTACTTC
CASSPAREETQYF
>NA|TRBV7-2|TRBJ2-2|NA
TGTGCCAGCAGCTTAGTGTACAGTACCGGGGAGCTGTTTTTT
CASSLVYSTGELFF
>few|TRBV5-4|TRBJ1-1|NA
TGTGCCAGCAGCGCAGTAGGGGACACTGAAGCTTTCTTT
CASSAVGDTEAFF
>NA|TRBV18|TRBJ1-4|NA
TGTGCCAGCTCACGGGACTTAAATGAAAAACTGTTTTTT
CASSRDLNEKLFF
>NA|TRBV20-1|TRBJ2-1|NA
TGCAGTGCTAGAGCAGGACTGGGGCAGTTCTTC
CSARAGLGQFF
>NA|TRBV5-6|TRBJ1-2|TRBD1
TGTGCCAGCAGCTTGAAATCAGGGCTCACAGGGGTTCTTCTCTATGGCTACACCTTC
CASSLKSGLTGVLLYGYTF
>NA|TRBV10-3|TRBJ2-1|TRBD1
TGTGCCATCAGCAAATATTTGGACAGGGCTAATGAGCAGTTCTTC
CAISKYLDRANEQFF
>NA|TRBV5-1|TRBJ2-3|NA
TGCGCCAGCAGCTTGGCCGAAACAGTCACAGATACGCAGTATTTT
CASSLAETVTDTQYF
>once|TRBV7-2|TRBJ2-7|NA
TGTGCCAGCAGCTTAGTGTCCGGCACCGAGCAGTACTTC
CASSLVSGTEQYF
>NA|TRBV13|TRBJ2-3|TRBD2
TGTGCCAGCAGCTTAGGACTAGCGGGAGGTCGGTCACCTACGCAGTATTTT
CASSLGLAGGRSPTQYF
>NA|TRBV6-5|TRBJ1-6|TRBD1
TGTGCCAGCAGTTACGGGGGGACAGGAGAATCACCCCTCCACTTT
CASSYGGTGESPLHF
>few|TRBV28|TRBJ2-7|TRBD2
TGTGCCAGCGGGGATCGGACTAGCGGGGGGACGCAGTACTTC
CASGDRTSGGTQYF
>once|TRBV7-3|TRBJ2-1|NA
TGTGCCAGCAGCTTAGAACCAGGATACGAGCAGTTCTTC
CASSLEPGYEQFF
>NA|TRBV25-1|TRBJ1-4|NA
TGTGCCAGCAGTGAATACGAAAAACTGTTTTTT
CASSEYEKLFF
>NA|TRBV18|TRBJ1-5|TRBD1
TGTGCCAGCTCACCATCCGGGACAGGGAATGGTCAGCCCCAGCATTTT
CASSPSGTGNGQPQHF
>NA|TRBV6-6|TRBJ1-5|TRBD1
TGTGCCAGCACGAGAGGGACAGGGGTGCGGAATCAGCCCCAGCATTTT
CASTRGTGVRNQPQHF
>NA|TRBV6-6|TRBJ1-5|NA
TGTGCCAGCAGTTCAGACCCTCGAAGGGACCAGCCCCAGCATTTT
CASSSDPRRDQPQHF